This TCR beta chain is from a study of brain metastases from non-small cell lung cancer. Regarding the study as a whole: Fewer infiltrating T cells were found in brain metastases than primaries. Expanded T-cell clones appeared in around 58% of brain metastases over primaries.

TCRdb's copy holds only in-frame clones and misses some; the assay was immunoSEQ multiplex PCR. The sample holds 2,800 or so clones, 75% to 85% seen once. This clone appeared a few times. Its specificity is not known. At the DNA level, this CDR3 is encoded by other sequences in the same sample as well. The germline CDR1 and CDR2 sequences are MNHEY and SVGAGI. This CDR3 region has 15 residues. Trimming shortened V by 0 bases and J by 5 bases, and 11 bases separated the two germline ends. Sequencing was done on a sample of primary lung tumor tissue. The clonotype comes from a donor at least 40 years old with non-small cell lung cancer. The chain is built from TRBV6-5 and TRBJ2-1; D is possibly TRBD2 (5 bases). The CDR3 loop is CASSYSSSPNNEQFF. CDR3 DNA: TGTGCCAGCAGTTACTCCTCTAGCCCGAACAATGAGCAGTTCTTC.